This TCR beta chain is from a study of CD8+ T cells in alopecia areata. Germline values: CDR1 NSQYPW, CDR2 LRSPGD (reference sequence). Trimming shortened V by 0 bases and J by 4 bases, and 7 bases separated the two germline ends. CDR3 length equals 14 residues. Extracted RNA was reverse transcribed into cDNA, the sequencing template. Profiling relied on immunoSEQ multiplex PCR, and the TCRdb table lists in-frame clones only, not all of them. Listed here are 270,000 or so clones without any singletons, the top ten holding roughly 1.2%. Cells pooled from cutaneous lymph nodes were sorted on CD4, CD8alpha, NKG2D, NKG2ACE and other markers. A few counts support this clone. Germline and genes here are mouse. The missing CDR3 end, 4 residues past where the read stops, is filled in from the germline J gene.

The rearrangement joins TRBV1 to TRBJ2-1, with unresolved D. Sequencing was carried out using CD4+ T cells sorted from a lymph node. This TCR was sampled from a C3H/HeJ mouse with alopecia areata. These mice share the MHC haplotype H2-k. The CDR3 region is CTCSADHNYAEQFF. The sequenced part of the CDR3 DNA is TGCACCTGCAGTGCAGATCACAATTATGCT. The complete variable domain, with remaining parts taken from reference TRBV1 and TRBJ2-1, reads VTLLEQNPRWRLVPRGQAVNLRCILKNSQYPWMSWYQQDLQKQLQWLFTLRSPGDKEVKSLPGADYLATRVTDTELRLQVANMSQGRTLYCTCSADHNYAEQFFGPGTRLTVL.